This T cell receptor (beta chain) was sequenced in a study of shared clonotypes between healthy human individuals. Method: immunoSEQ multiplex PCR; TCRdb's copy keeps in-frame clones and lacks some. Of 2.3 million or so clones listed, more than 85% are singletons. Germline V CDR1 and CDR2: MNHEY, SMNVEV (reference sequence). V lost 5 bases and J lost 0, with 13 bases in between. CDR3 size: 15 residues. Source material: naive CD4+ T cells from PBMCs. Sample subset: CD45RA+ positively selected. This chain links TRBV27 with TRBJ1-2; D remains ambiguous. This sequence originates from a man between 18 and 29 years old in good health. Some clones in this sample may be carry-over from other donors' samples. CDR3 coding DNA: TGTGCCAGCAGTCAAAGAGGAAGAACTAACTATGGCTACACCTTC. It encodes CASSQRGRTNYGYTF.